These 10 T cell receptor beta chains were all obtained from the same sample, sequenced in a study of control samples from healthy donors and cancer patients. Repertoires were generated with immunoSEQ multiplex PCR, while TCRdb's copy carries only in-frame clones and drops some. The data hold 150,000 to 180,000 clones, with approximately 94% observed a single time. Sequenced: blood. The receptors stem from a man aged 35 to 55 in good health.

The rearrangement joins TRBV7-6 to TRBJ2-5; D remains ambiguous. V lost 1 base, J lost 7 bases, and 13 bases lay in between. CDR1 and CDR2 from the germline V gene are SGHVS and FNYEAQ. CDR3 length: 14 amino acids. Written as DNA, the CDR3 is TGTGCCAGCAGCTTAGGTGGCTTCGCCGGGACCCAGTACTTC. Amino acid sequence: CASSLGGFAGTQYF.

This rearrangement joins TRBV6-1 to TRBJ1-6; 7 bases are shared with TRBD1. The germline gives CDR1 MNHNS, CDR2 SASEGT. J gave up 8 bases and V 5 bases, and 3 bases lay outside the gene matches. The CDR3 contains 13 residues. This CDR3 is CASSYQGDSPLHF. CDR3 coding DNA: TGTGCCAGCAGTTATCAGGGGGATTCACCCCTCCACTTT.

V and J are TRBV27 and TRBJ1-5; TRBD1 might be the D (6 bases). This CDR3 contains 13 residues. Trimming shortened V by 8 bases and J by 7 bases, and 15 bases separated the two germline ends. Germline assignment: CDR1 MNHEY and CDR2 SMNVEV (reference sequence). CDR3 in DNA: TGTGCCAGCCAGAAGGTAGGGGGGCAGCCCCAGCATTTT. Amino acids: CASQKVGGQPQHF.

The chain carries TRBV7-9 and TRBJ2-6; D may be TRBD1 (5 bases). Germline V gene data show CDR1 as SEHNR and CDR2 as FQNEAQ (reference sequence). The CDR3 covers 19 residues. V dropped 5 bases and J dropped 4 bases, with 24 bases sitting between them. This CDR3 reads CASSPGLDVRAGGANVLTF. As DNA, the CDR3 is TGTGCCAGCAGCCCCGGGCTAGACGTTCGGGCAGGGGGGGCCAACGTCCTGACTTTC. Full variable domain (outside the CDR3, taken from reference TRBV7-9 and TRBJ2-6): DTGVSQNPRHKITKRGQNVTFRCDPISEHNRLYWYRQTLGQGPEFLTYFQNEAQLEKSRLLSDRFSAERPKGSFSTLEIQRTEQGDSAMYLCASSPGLDVRAGGANVLTFGAGSRLTVL.

This rearrangement joins TRBV28 to TRBJ1-4; no definite D call. Trimming removed 6 bases at V and 4 bases at J, with 18 bases between. Germline-derived CDR1 and CDR2 are MDHEN and SYDVKM. The CDR3 is made up of 16 amino acids. The CDR3 DNA reads as TGTGCCAGCAGCCCCGGCGAGGTCCGCGGTAATGAAAAACTGTTTTTT. Translation: CASSPGEVRGNEKLFF.

The gene calls are TRBV11-2 and TRBJ2-5, with a possible D match to TRBD1 (6 bases). Germline V gives CDR1 SGHAT, CDR2 FQNNGV. The CDR3 is 16 residues long. With 5 bases removed from V and 2 bases from J, the gap between germline ends came to 18 bases. CDR3 region: CASSHGVDRKQETQYF. The CDR3 coding sequence is TGTGCCAGCAGCCACGGGGTGGACAGAAAACAAGAGACCCAGTACTTC.

The rearrangement joins TRBV4-1 to TRBJ2-3, with 8 nucleotides matching TRBD2. J gave up 5 bases and V 1 base, and 14 bases lay outside the gene matches. CDR1 MGHRA and CDR2 YSYEKL come from the germline V gene. This CDR3 is 18 amino acids long. The CDR3 here is CASSQGPPRGGLEDTQYF. CDR3 DNA sequence: TGCGCCAGCAGCCAAGGCCCCCCTCGGGGGGGCCTTGAAGATACGCAGTATTTT.

In this sample, this clone turned up a few times. This chain links TRBV9 with TRBJ1-2, with 7 bases fitting TRBD1. Per germline, CDR1 SGDLS and CDR2 YYNGEE. V shed 0 bases and J 8 bases; nucleotides not matched to a gene: 7. The CDR3 runs 14 residues. CDR3 nucleotides: TGTGCCAGCAGCGTAGTGGAGGGGGCGGGAGGCTACACCTTC. It is translated as CASSVVEGAGGYTF.

The rearrangement uses TRBV12-3 or TRBV12-4 and TRBJ2-7, with D maybe TRBD2 (5 bases). The CDR3 is 13 amino acids. V shed 7 bases and J shed 7 bases, with 17 bases lying between them. The CDR3 protein is CASTPSPPGEQYF. The CDR3 DNA reads TGTGCCAGCACCCCCTCCCCCCCGGGGGAGCAGTACTTC.

The chain combines TRBV3-1 (or the pseudogene TRBV3-2) with TRBJ1-2; 8 bases fit TRBD1. The germline CDR1 and CDR2 sequences are LGHDT and YNNKEL (reference sequence). Losses at the gene ends were 4 bases for V and 4 bases for J; bases not matched to a gene: 11. The CDR3 consists of 16 residues. The CDR3 bases are TGTGCCAGCAGCCCCCGGGACAGGCGTTCTGTCTATGGCTACACCTTC. This translates into CASSPRDRRSVYGYTF.